The 30 T cell receptor beta chains presented below share a single source sample, sequenced in a study of metastatic and nonmetastatic thyroid tumors. With MiXCR, TCRdb reprocessed the PCR reads. This sample yields about 45,000 clones, of which roughly 4% are seen a single time; about a tenth belongs to the top ten. Prior to thyroid surgery, none of the patients had received any treatment. Sequences were obtained from blood. Receptor source: a female donor with papillary thyroid cancer or a benign thyroid nodule (not recorded which). Some clones in this sample may be carry-over from other donors' samples.

The CDR3 region is CASSATQGASYEQYF. CDR3 bases: TGTGCCAGCAGTGCAACCCAGGGGGCCTCCTACGAGCAGTACTTC. The rearrangement uses TRBV28 and TRBJ2-7, with TRBD1 identical over 8 bases. CDR1 is MDHEN and CDR2 is SYDVKM in the germline V gene. The ends lost 5 bases at V and 0 bases at J; junction bases unmatched: 6. This CDR3 has 15 amino acids.

The table lists this clone with a few counts. The CDR3 loop reads CASSPRQRTNTGELFF. CDR3 sequence (DNA): TGTGCCAGCAGTCCCCGACAACGAACCAACACCGGGGAGCTGTTTTTT. The chain combines TRBV28 with TRBJ2-2; no reliable D call. V was clipped by 5 bases and J by 2 bases, with 15 bases between them. Germline lookup yields CDR1 MDHEN and CDR2 SYDVKM. The CDR3 is 16 amino acids.

This clone was detected ten times or more. This chain connects TRBV20-1 to TRBJ1-1; 8 positions agree with TRBD1. The V gene's germline CDR1 is DFQATT and CDR2 SNEGSKA (reference sequence). The V and J ends lost 5 bases and 3 bases, in that order; junction bases with no gene match: 2. The CDR3 runs 12 residues. The CDR3, as DNA: TGCAGTGCTGGACAGGGCGACACTGAAGCTTTCTTT. This codes for CSAGQGDTEAFF.

This clone was recorded many times. V is TRBV10-1 and J is TRBJ2-7, with D possibly being TRBD2 (5 bases). The CDR3 covers 15 residues. Between the trimmed V and J ends, which lost 1 base and 1 base, there was a span of 11 bases. CDR1 is WNHNN, CDR2 SYGVQD, per germline (reference sequence). The CDR3 is CASSEFSSGSYEQYF. The CDR3 nucleotides are TGCGCCAGCAGTGAGTTTTCCTCGGGGTCCTACGAGCAGTACTTC.

The chain has TRBV5-1 and TRBJ2-7; TRBD1 aligns across 7 bases. Germline-derived CDR1 and CDR2 are SGHRS and YFSETQ. CDR3 length equals 15 residues. J gave up 2 bases and V 4 bases, and 9 bases lay outside the gene matches. The CDR3 spells CASSRTGTATYEQYF. CDR3 nucleotides: TGCGCCAGCAGCAGAACCGGGACAGCCACCTACGAGCAGTACTTC.

This clone is medium-sized within its sample. The rearrangement joins TRBV6-1 to TRBJ2-7, with 9 positions matching TRBD1. With V trimmed by 8 bases and J by 5 bases, 7 bases remained unmatched. In germline, CDR1 is MNHNS, CDR2 SASEGT. The CDR3 loop spans 13 amino acids. CDR3 amino acids: CASRGQGEDEQYF. CDR3 DNA: TGTGCCAGCCGGGGACAGGGCGAGGACGAGCAGTACTTC.

The rearrangement uses TRBV19 and TRBJ1-2; D gene ambiguous. Trimming shortened V by 6 bases and J by 3 bases, and 11 bases separated the two germline ends. This CDR3 contains 13 residues. CDR1 and CDR2 (germline): LNHDA, SQIVND (reference sequence). The CDR3 spells CASRGLRHYGYTF. CDR3 coding DNA: TGTGCCAGTAGGGGCCTCCGACACTATGGCTACACCTTC.

The V and J genes are TRBV9 and TRBJ2-3, with 12 bases matching TRBD2. The length of the CDR3 is 16 residues. Losses at the gene ends were 4 bases for V and 2 bases for J; bases not matched to a gene: 5. Germline CDR1 is SGDLS and CDR2 is YYNGEE. DNA of the CDR3: TGTGCCAGCAGCCCGCGACTAGCGGGAGACACAGATACGCAGTATTTT. Encoded protein: CASSPRLAGDTDTQYF.

In its sample, this clone was seen many times. This chain links TRBV19 with TRBJ2-7; D may be TRBD1 (5 bases). The CDR3 is 14 amino acids. V shed 4 bases and J shed 2 bases, with 12 bases lying between them. Per the germline V gene, CDR1 is LNHDA and CDR2 is SQIVND (reference sequence). In DNA form, the CDR3 reads TGTGCCAGTAGTACCAGGACAAGCACCTACGAGCAGTACTTC. This codes for CASSTRTSTYEQYF.

The genes are TRBV7-9 and TRBJ2-5; 14 nucleotides match TRBD2. Germline-derived CDR1 and CDR2 are SEHNR and FQNEAQ (reference sequence). The CDR3 has 16 amino acids. V shed 5 bases, J shed 5 bases, and the junction held 7 bases outside the gene matches. The CDR3 coding sequence is TGTGCCAGCAGCCCGGGACTAGCGGGAGTCGGGGAGACCCAGTACTTC. Amino acid sequence: CASSPGLAGVGETQYF.

This clone occurred a few times. CDR3: CSATPTASPNQPQHF. As DNA, the CDR3 is TGCAGTGCTACCCCCACTGCCAGTCCTAATCAGCCCCAGCATTTT. The rearrangement joins TRBV20-1 to TRBJ1-5; D not certain. The CDR3 is 15 amino acids. CDR1 DFQATT and CDR2 SNEGSKA come from the germline V gene (reference sequence). V shed 4 bases and J shed 4 bases, with 17 bases lying between them.

This clone showed up many times. V and J are TRBV11-2 and TRBJ1-1; the D is unclear. V was clipped by 5 bases and J by 5 bases, with 9 bases between them. Germline V gives CDR1 SGHAT, CDR2 FQNNGV. CDR3 length equals 12 residues. CDR3 DNA sequence: TGTGCCAGCAGCCTATTGTGGACTGAAGCTTTCTTT. This encodes CASSLLWTEAFF.

In this sample, this clone turned up once. The gene calls are TRBV30 and TRBJ2-2; perhaps TRBD1 as D (6 bases). The CDR3 covers 14 residues. The germline CDR1 and CDR2 sequences are GTSNPN and SVGIG (reference sequence). Trimming shortened V by 8 bases and J by 5 bases, and 18 bases separated the two germline ends. This chain's CDR3 is CARRKVGGTGELFF. The DNA for the CDR3 is TGTGCCCGTCGTAAAGTAGGGGGAACCGGGGAGCTGTTTTTT.

On this clone itself: No conserved phenylalanine or tryptophan ends this CDR3, so it is likely a read error. The gene calls are TRBV7-8 and TRBJ1-2; a possible D gene is TRBD1 (5 bases). The CDR3 is 13 residues long. Trimming took 7 bases from V and 8 from J, leaving 17 bases between them. The V gene's germline CDR1 is SGHVS and CDR2 FQNEAQ. CDR3 sequence (DNA): TGTGCCAGCATCTTGGCAGGGCTTGGAGGCTACACCCTC. As protein: CASILAGLGGYTL.

This clone appeared many times. This chain uses TRBV9 with TRBJ2-7; 9 bases are a match to TRBD1. There are 18 residues in the CDR3. V trimming: 0 bases; J trimming: 2 bases; junction bases outside the gene matches: 12. Germline V lookup: CDR1 SGDLS, CDR2 YYNGEE. The CDR3, as DNA: TGTGCCAGCAGCGTAGCTGCTCAGGGGGGACAGGGCACCTACGAGCAGTACTTC. Its protein is CASSVAAQGGQGTYEQYF.

This clone was observed at least ten times. V is TRBV10-3 and J is TRBJ1-1, with D unclear. CDR1 and CDR2 from the germline V gene are ENHRY and SYGVKD. This CDR3 has 15 residues. The germline V and J ends were trimmed by 5 bases and 1 base, with 14 bases remaining between them. The CDR3 loop is CAISRAQEGNTEAFF. CDR3 in DNA: TGTGCCATCAGTCGCGCGCAGGAGGGGAACACTGAAGCTTTCTTT.

This clone showed up just a few times. The DNA of the CDR3 is TGCAGTGCAGTCGGCCTAGCGGGACTAACCAATGAGCAGTTCTTC. Translation gives CSAVGLAGLTNEQFF. V gene TRBV20-1 combines with J gene TRBJ2-1, with 9 bases identical to TRBD2. Germline-derived CDR1 and CDR2 are DFQATT and SNEGSKA (reference sequence). The CDR3 has 15 residues. V gave up 6 bases and J gave up 6 bases; unmatched junction bases: 12.

The V and J genes are TRBV30 and TRBJ1-1; weak D call: TRBD1 (6 bases). V gave up 3 bases and J gave up 8 bases, with 10 bases separating them. This CDR3 is built from 11 residues. Germline loops: CDR1 GTSNPN, CDR2 SVGIG (reference sequence). CDR3 sequence: CAWRMTGEAFF. The CDR3 coding sequence is TGTGCCTGGAGGATGACAGGCGAAGCTTTCTTT.

This clone was recorded at least ten times. The chain links TRBV9 to TRBJ1-4; possible D gene TRBD1, 6 bases. The CDR3 is 15 amino acids. Trimming removed 4 bases at V and 6 bases at J, with 16 bases between. The V gene's germline CDR1 is SGDLS and CDR2 YYNGEE. For the CDR3, the DNA is TGTGCCAGCAGCTCAGGAGGGGGGTCGGATGAAAAACTGTTTTTT. As protein: CASSSGGGSDEKLFF.

This clone occurred a few times. This CDR3 fails to terminate in the conserved phenylalanine or tryptophan, so it likely reflects a read error. This chain connects TRBV6-1 to TRBJ1-6; no firm D call. Germline CDR1 MNHNS, CDR2 SASEGT. The CDR3 totals 11 residues. Trimming took 11 bases from V and 9 from J, leaving 11 bases between them. Written as DNA, the CDR3 is TGTGCCTCCCGTTCCCCTTCACCCCTCCACTTA. This gives the protein CASRSPSPLHL.

This clone has at least ten counts. The J gene is TRBJ2-7, the V gene TRBV7-6, with 15 bases matching TRBD2. The CDR3 totals 17 residues. V lost 4 bases and J lost 1; bases outside the gene matches: 5. CDR1 and CDR2 (germline): SGHVS, FNYEAQ. In nucleotides, the CDR3 is TGTGCCAGCAGCTCCGGACTAGCGGGAGGGGGTTCCTACGAGCAGTACTTC. It specifies CASSSGLAGGGSYEQYF. The variable domain in full, completed from reference TRBV7-6 and TRBJ2-7, reads GAGVSQSPRYKVTKRGQDVALRCDPISGHVSLYWYRQALGQGPEFLTYFNYEAQQDKSGLPNDRFSAERPEGSISTLTIQRTEQRDSAMYRCASSSGLAGGGSYEQYFGPGTRLTVT.

This clone was counted ten times or more. The CDR3 is CATSRDRGEYTIYF. CDR3 nucleotide sequence: TGTGCCACCAGCAGAGATCGCGGGGAGTACACCATATATTTT. The V gene is TRBV15, the J gene TRBJ1-3; unclear D gene. CDR1 is LNHNV, CDR2 YYDKDF, per germline (reference sequence). V lost 0 bases and J lost 8, with 11 bases in between. The CDR3 loop spans 14 amino acids.

This clone was counted a few times. The genes are TRBV6-1 and TRBJ1-2; unclear D gene. This CDR3 has 12 amino acids. Deletions cut 7 bases from V and 5 bases from J, with 11 bases between. Germline CDR1 reads MNHNS; CDR2 reads SASEGT. The CDR3 is CASIPVEYGYTF. The CDR3 DNA reads TGTGCCAGCATTCCCGTGGAATATGGCTACACCTTC.

Remarks on this clone: This may be a read error: a much more frequent sequence differs by one nucleotide. The rearrangement links TRBV25-1 to TRBJ2-4, with 8 bases matching TRBD1. V lost 10 bases and J lost 2; bases outside the gene matches: 7. The CDR3 is 14 amino acids. CDR1 MGHDK and CDR2 SYGVNS come from the germline V gene. The CDR3 DNA sequence: TGTGCCATTGTGACAGGGGTATCCAAAAACATTCAGTACTTC. This encodes CAIVTGVSKNIQYF. Filled out from reference TRBV25-1 and TRBJ2-4, the complete variable domain reads EADIYQTPRYLVIGTGKKITLECSQTMGHDKMYWYQQDPGMELHLIHYSYGVNSTEKGDLSSESTVSRIRTEHFPLTLESARPSHTSQYLCAIVTGVSKNIQYFGAGTRLSVL.

This clone was seen at least ten times. The V and J genes are TRBV6-1 and TRBJ1-3, with 10 bases matching TRBD1. CDR1 and CDR2 (germline): MNHNS, SASEGT. This CDR3 is 18 amino acids long. Germline trimming cut 5 bases from V and 4 bases from J; bases unmatched to any gene: 14. The CDR3 DNA follows: TGTGCCAGCAGTTATTTTGTGGGACAGGGGAAACTAGGAAACACCATATATTTT. Translating it yields CASSYFVGQGKLGNTIYF.

This chain connects TRBV12-3 or TRBV12-4 to TRBJ2-1; 8 positions match TRBD2. This CDR3 is 15 amino acids long. Trimming took 3 bases from V and 4 from J; bases not matched to a gene: 5. The CDR3 DNA follows: TGTGCCAGCAGTTTCGACGGGGGGGTTTACAATGAGCAGTTCTTC. This gives the protein CASSFDGGVYNEQFF.

This clone was seen more than once but under ten times. The J gene is TRBJ2-3, the V gene TRBV7-9; the D is unclear. Trimming removed 5 bases at V and 3 bases at J, with 15 bases between. This CDR3 has 15 residues. The germline gives CDR1 SEHNR, CDR2 FQNEAQ (reference sequence). CDR3 sequence (DNA): TGTGCCAGCAGCCTTAACGCAGTGTTTACAGATACGCAGTATTTT. Its translation: CASSLNAVFTDTQYF. The complete variable domain, with remaining parts taken from reference TRBV7-9 and TRBJ2-3, reads DTGVSQNPRHKITKRGQNVTFRCDPISEHNRLYWYRQTLGQGPEFLTYFQNEAQLEKSRLLSDRFSAERPKGSFSTLEIQRTEQGDSAMYLCASSLNAVFTDTQYFGPGTRLTVL.

This clone has only a few counts. The junction differs from germline at one of its ends, possibly a read error. The rearrangement uses TRBV6-1 and TRBJ2-7; tentative D call: TRBD1 (7 bases). Germline assignment: CDR1 MNHNS and CDR2 SASEGT. The CDR3 consists of 15 residues. DNA for the CDR3: TGTGCCAGCGCCCACTTCACAGGGGAGGCCGGGGAGCTGTACTTC. It translates to CASAHFTGEAGELYF.

This clone was detected many times. The chain has TRBV6-5 and TRBJ2-1; D is perhaps TRBD1 (5 bases). CDR1 MNHEY and CDR2 SVGAGI come from the germline V gene. Trimming removed 2 bases at V and 9 bases at J, with 14 bases between. The CDR3 has 14 amino acids. The CDR3 region is CASSYTRDSFEQFF. The CDR3 DNA sequence: TGTGCCAGCAGTTACACCCGAGACAGTTTTGAGCAGTTCTTC.

The chain combines TRBV10-3 with TRBJ1-1; 8 bases agree with TRBD1. Germline CDR1 reads ENHRY; CDR2 reads SYGVKD. This CDR3 is built from 14 residues. V shed 6 bases, J shed 0 bases, and the junction held 3 bases outside the gene matches. The CDR3 nucleotides read TGTGCCATCAGCACAGGGGGTTTGAACACTGAAGCTTTCTTT. This encodes CAISTGGLNTEAFF.